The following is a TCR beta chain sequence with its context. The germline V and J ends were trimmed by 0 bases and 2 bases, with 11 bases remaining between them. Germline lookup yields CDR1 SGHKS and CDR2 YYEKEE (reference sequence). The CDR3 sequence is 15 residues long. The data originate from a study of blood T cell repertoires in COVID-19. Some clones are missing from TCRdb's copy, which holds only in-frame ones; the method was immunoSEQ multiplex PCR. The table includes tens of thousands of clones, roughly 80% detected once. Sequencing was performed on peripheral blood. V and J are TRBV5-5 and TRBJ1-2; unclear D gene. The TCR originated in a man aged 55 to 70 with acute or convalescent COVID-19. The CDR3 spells CASSLGMSVNYGYTF. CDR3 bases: TGTGCCAGCAGCTTGGGTATGTCGGTAAACTATGGCTACACCTTC.